This TCR beta chain appears in the sequencing data of a study of response to subunit inactivated influenza vaccine. Study observations and caveats: Authors suggested seasonal influenza vaccinations each recruit few new T cells.

TCRdb re-called the RT-PCR reads with MiXCR, one entry per CDR3 protein. The table shows 500,000 to 600,000 distinct CDR3 sequences, with 15% to 20% occurring only once. Germline values: CDR1 SGHKS, CDR2 YYEKEE (reference sequence). V was clipped by 0 bases and J by 5 bases, with 8 bases between them. The CDR3 runs to 13 residues. At least ten counts were recorded for this clonotype. Its specificity is unknown. The specimen was CD4+ T cells sorted from PBMCs, collected about 24 months after vaccination. This chain joins TRBV5-5 and TRBJ1-2; D is unclear. The sequence came from a man aged 45 to 70 who received an inactivated influenza vaccine. The CDR3 nucleotides read TGTGCCAGCAGCTTGGCCGAGGTTTATGGCTACACCTTC. This encodes CASSLAEVYGYTF.